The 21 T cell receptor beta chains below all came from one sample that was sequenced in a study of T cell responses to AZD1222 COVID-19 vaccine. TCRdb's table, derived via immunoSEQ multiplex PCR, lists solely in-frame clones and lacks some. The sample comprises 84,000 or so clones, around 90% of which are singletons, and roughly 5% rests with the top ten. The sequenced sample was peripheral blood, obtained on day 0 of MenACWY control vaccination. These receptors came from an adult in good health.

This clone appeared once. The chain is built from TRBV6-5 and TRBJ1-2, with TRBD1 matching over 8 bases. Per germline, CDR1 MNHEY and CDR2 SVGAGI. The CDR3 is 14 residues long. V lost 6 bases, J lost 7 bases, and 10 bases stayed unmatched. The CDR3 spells CASRGQVVSRGYTF. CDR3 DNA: TGTGCCAGCAGGGGACAGGTGGTAAGCCGTGGCTACACCTTC.

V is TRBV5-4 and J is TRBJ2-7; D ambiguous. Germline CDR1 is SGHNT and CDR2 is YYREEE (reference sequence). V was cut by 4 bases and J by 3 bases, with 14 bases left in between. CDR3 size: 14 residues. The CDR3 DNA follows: TGTGCCAGCAGCCCCGACTTTGGCCGCTACGAGCAGTACTTC. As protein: CASSPDFGRYEQYF.

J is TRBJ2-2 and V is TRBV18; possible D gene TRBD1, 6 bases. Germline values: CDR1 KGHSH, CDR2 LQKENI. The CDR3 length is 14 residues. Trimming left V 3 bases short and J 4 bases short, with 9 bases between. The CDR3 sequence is CASSPTRGTGELFF. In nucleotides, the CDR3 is TGTGCCAGCTCACCCACCAGGGGCACCGGGGAGCTGTTTTTT.

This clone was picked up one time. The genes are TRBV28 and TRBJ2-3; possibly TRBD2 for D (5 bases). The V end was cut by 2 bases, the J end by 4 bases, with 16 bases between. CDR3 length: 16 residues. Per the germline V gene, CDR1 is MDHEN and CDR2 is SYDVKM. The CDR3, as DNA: TGTGCCAGCAGTTTAGGATGGGCTAGCCCCCCAGATACGCAGTATTTT. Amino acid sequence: CASSLGWASPPDTQYF.

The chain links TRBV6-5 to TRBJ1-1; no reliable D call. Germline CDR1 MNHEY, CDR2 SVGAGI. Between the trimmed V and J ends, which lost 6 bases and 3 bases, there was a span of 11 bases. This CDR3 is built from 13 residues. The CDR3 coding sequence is TGTGCCAGCAGGCCGCCGGTAGACACTGAAGCTTTCTTT. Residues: CASRPPVDTEAFF.

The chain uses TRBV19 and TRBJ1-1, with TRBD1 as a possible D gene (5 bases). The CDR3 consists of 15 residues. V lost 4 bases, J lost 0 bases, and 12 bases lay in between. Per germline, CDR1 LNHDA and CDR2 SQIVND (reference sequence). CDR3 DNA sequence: TGTGCCAGTAGTAAAAGGGGCACTTTGAACACTGAAGCTTTCTTT. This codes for CASSKRGTLNTEAFF.

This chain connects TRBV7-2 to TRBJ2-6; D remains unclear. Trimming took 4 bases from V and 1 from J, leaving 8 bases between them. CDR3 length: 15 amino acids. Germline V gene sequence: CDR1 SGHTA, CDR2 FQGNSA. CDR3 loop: CASSSHRSGANVLTF. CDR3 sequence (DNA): TGTGCCAGCAGCTCCCACAGATCTGGGGCCAACGTCCTGACTTTC.

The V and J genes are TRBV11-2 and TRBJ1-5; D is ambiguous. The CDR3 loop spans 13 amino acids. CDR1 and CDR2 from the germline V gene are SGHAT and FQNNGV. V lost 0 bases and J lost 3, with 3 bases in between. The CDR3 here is CASSLDYNQPQHF. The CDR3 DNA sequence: TGTGCCAGCAGCTTAGATTACAATCAGCCCCAGCATTTT. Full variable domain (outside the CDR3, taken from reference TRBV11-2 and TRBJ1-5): EAGVAQSPRYKIIEKRQSVAFWCNPISGHATLYWYQQILGQGPKLLIQFQNNGVVDDSQLPKDRFSAERLKGVDSTLKIQPAKLEDSAVYLCASSLDYNQPQHFGDGTRLSIL.

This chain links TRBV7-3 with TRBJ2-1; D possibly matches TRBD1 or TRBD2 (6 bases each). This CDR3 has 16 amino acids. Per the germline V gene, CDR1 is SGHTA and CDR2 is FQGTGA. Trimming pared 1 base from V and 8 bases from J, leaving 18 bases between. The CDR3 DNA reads TGTGCCAGCAGCTTAAACCCTACCCGGGGGCCGTATGAGCAGTTCTTC. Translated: CASSLNPTRGPYEQFF.

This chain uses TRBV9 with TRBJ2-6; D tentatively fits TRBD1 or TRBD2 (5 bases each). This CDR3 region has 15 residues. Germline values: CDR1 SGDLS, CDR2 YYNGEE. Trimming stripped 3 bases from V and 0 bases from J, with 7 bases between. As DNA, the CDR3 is TGTGCCAGCAGCGAGGGACGCTCTGGGGCCAACGTCCTGACTTTC. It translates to CASSEGRSGANVLTF.

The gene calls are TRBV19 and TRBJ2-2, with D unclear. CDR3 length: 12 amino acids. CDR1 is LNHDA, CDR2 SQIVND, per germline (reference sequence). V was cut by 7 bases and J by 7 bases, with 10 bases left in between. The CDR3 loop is CASMWGFGELFF. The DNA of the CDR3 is TGTGCCAGTATGTGGGGTTTCGGGGAGCTGTTTTTT.

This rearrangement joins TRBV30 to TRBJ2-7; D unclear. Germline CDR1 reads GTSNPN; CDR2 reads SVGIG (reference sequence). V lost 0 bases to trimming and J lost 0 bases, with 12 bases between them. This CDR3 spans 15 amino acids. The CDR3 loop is CAWSVQPVSSYEQYF. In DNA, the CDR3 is TGTGCCTGGAGTGTACAACCCGTAAGCTCCTACGAGCAGTACTTC.

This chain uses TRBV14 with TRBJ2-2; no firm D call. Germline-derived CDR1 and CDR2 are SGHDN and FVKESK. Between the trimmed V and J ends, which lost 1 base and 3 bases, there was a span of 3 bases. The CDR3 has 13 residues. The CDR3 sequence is CASSQVHTGELFF. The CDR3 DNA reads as TGTGCCAGCAGCCAAGTGCACACCGGGGAGCTGTTTTTT.

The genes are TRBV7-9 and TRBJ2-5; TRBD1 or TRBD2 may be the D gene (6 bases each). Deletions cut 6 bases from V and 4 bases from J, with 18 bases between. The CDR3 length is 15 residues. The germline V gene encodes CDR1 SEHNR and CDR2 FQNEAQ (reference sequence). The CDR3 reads CASRPRRGRLETQYF. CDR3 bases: TGTGCCAGCAGACCCCGGAGGGGGAGACTAGAGACCCAGTACTTC. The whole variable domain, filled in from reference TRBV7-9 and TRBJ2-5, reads DTGVSQNPRHKITKRGQNVTFRCDPISEHNRLYWYRQTLGQGPEFLTYFQNEAQLEKSRLLSDRFSAERPKGSFSTLEIQRTEQGDSAMYLCASRPRRGRLETQYFGPGTRLLVL.

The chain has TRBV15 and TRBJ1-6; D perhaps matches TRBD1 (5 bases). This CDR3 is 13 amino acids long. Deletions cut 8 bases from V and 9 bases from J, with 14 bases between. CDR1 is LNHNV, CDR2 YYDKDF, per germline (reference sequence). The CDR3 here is CATGGDIGSPLHF. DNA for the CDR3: TGTGCCACCGGGGGGGATATCGGTTCACCCCTCCACTTT.

CDR3 loop: CASSFRPSGGPLFYNEQFF. CDR3 DNA: TGTGCCAGCAGTTTCCGTCCTAGCGGGGGTCCCCTTTTCTACAATGAGCAGTTCTTC. The chain combines TRBV27 with TRBJ2-1; 10 bases are a match to TRBD2. The length of the CDR3 is 19 residues. Germline assignment: CDR1 MNHEY and CDR2 SMNVEV (reference sequence). After removal of 3 bases from V and 3 bases from J, the junction contained 14 bases not matched to a gene.

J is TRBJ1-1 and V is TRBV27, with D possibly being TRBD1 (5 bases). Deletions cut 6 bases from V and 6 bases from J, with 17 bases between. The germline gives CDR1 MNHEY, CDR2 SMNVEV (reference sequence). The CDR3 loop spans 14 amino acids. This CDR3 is CASSPGREAAEAFF. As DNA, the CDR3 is TGTGCCAGCAGCCCCGGCAGGGAAGCGGCTGAAGCTTTCTTT.

In DNA form, the CDR3 reads TGTGCCAGCAGCCAAGATCAGGGACTAGTAGGAGATACGCAGTATTTT. Protein: CASSQDQGLVGDTQYF. The chain is built from TRBV3-1 (or the pseudogene TRBV3-2) and TRBJ2-3, with 8 bases fitting TRBD2. The V and J ends lost 0 bases and 5 bases, in that order; junction bases with no gene match: 7. This CDR3 spans 16 amino acids. The germline CDR1 and CDR2 sequences are LGHDT and YNNKEL (reference sequence).

In DNA, the CDR3 is TGTGCCAGCAGCGCTACTAGCGGGTACTACAATGAGCAGTTCTTC. Residues: CASSATSGYYNEQFF. The chain carries TRBV7-3 and TRBJ2-1; 9 nucleotides align to TRBD2. V lost 5 bases to trimming and J lost 3 bases; unmatched junction nucleotides: 5. CDR1 is SGHTA and CDR2 is FQGTGA in the germline V gene. This CDR3 comprises 15 residues.

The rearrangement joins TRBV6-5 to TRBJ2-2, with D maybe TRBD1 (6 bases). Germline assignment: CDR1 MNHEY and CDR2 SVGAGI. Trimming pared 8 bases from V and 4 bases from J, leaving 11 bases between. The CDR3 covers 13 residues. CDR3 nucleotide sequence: TGTGCCAGCTTCTTAGGGGGCACCGGGGAGCTGTTTTTT. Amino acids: CASFLGGTGELFF.

The CDR3 spells CASSLWDRGIREQFF. CDR3 coding DNA: TGTGCCAGCAGCTTGTGGGACAGGGGGATTCGGGAGCAGTTCTTC. The chain uses TRBV5-4 and TRBJ2-1; 11 nucleotides match TRBD1. The CDR3 length is 15 residues. V shed 1 base, J shed 10 bases, and the junction held 7 bases outside the gene matches. The germline gives CDR1 SGHNT, CDR2 YYREEE (reference sequence).